This TCR beta chain comes out of a study of quantifying T cell responses using KT2 cells. Study in general: TCR alpha and beta constant-region primers primed reverse transcription of RNA. Findings and caveats of the study: KT2 sequence counts showed saturation when very many KT2 cells were spiked in. KT2 sequences were detected down to about one KT2 cell per 100,000 PBMC.

This CDR3 region has 12 residues. The ends were cut back, 6 bases at V and 9 bases at J, with 15 bases in the middle. CDR1 is MDHEN and CDR2 is SYDVKM in the germline V gene. This clonotype was seen repeatedly, ten times or more. Its antigen is unknown. An oligo carrying a UMI was ligated to the cDNA 3' end. First-round PCR used 4 cycles and beta primers RC1.1 and RC1.2 covering TRBC1 and TRBC2. TCRdb analysed the UMI-ligation and nested PCR reads with MiXCR anew, one entry per CDR3 protein. The data hold tens of thousands of distinct CDR3 sequences, with 11% observed a single time. KT2 cells were mixed with fixed PBMC numbers at varying ratios.

The sequenced material came from PBMCs spiked with cells of the T cell clone KT2. The rearrangement links TRBV28 to TRBJ2-7, with D tentatively TRBD1 (6 bases). The TCR sequence derives from a human donor. This CDR3 is CASSTTGRLQYF. The CDR3 DNA is TGTGCCAGCAGCACGACAGGACGGTTGCAGTACTTC.